Each of the 9 T cell receptor beta chains below was sequenced from the same sample in a study of Ad26.COV2.S vaccination and SARS-CoV-2 variants. Stated treatment: roughly 18 received Ad26.COV2.S at low or high dose, single or two shots; 5 received placebo; per-sample allocation not given. Following the first vaccine or placebo injection, samples were taken on day 63. Produced via immunoSEQ multiplex PCR; TCRdb's table is partial and in-frame only. The sample shows a few hundred thousand clones, under 90% of them seen only once. The material was peripheral blood, obtained in a trial of Ad26.COV2.S vaccine versus placebo. The source is a person between 18 and 65 years old who received the Ad26.COV2.S COVID-19 vaccine or a placebo.

This rearrangement joins TRBV30 to TRBJ2-1; D tentatively fits TRBD1 or TRBD2 (5 bases each). Per germline, CDR1 GTSNPN and CDR2 SVGIG (reference sequence). The CDR3 is 12 residues long. V lost 0 bases, J lost 10 bases, and 10 bases lay in between. Here the CDR3 reads CAWSVLGDEQFF. As DNA, the CDR3 is TGTGCCTGGAGTGTATTAGGGGACGAGCAGTTCTTC.

The chain combines TRBV5-6 with TRBJ2-1, with 8 bases identical to TRBD2. The trim removed 1 base at V and 8 bases at J, leaving 8 bases unmatched. Germline assignment: CDR1 SGHDT and CDR2 YYEEEE. This CDR3 comprises 15 residues. The CDR3 DNA reads as TGTGCCAGCAGCTTGTTTTTCCAGCGGGAGCATGAGCAGTTCTTC. Translation gives CASSLFFQREHEQFF.

V gene TRBV12-3 or TRBV12-4 combines with J gene TRBJ1-2; tentative D call: TRBD1 (5 bases). This CDR3 spans 13 amino acids. The germline V and J ends were trimmed by 4 bases and 2 bases, with 8 bases remaining between them. The CDR3, as DNA: TGTGCCAGCAGTTCGGGACCCAACTATGGCTACACCTTC. Protein product: CASSSGPNYGYTF.

This chain links TRBV7-8 with TRBJ2-7; 7 nucleotides match TRBD1. Germline CDR1 SGHVS, CDR2 FQNEAQ. The length of the CDR3 is 13 residues. The trim removed 5 bases at V and 1 base at J, leaving 2 bases unmatched. The CDR3 DNA reads TGTGCCAGCAGCCCGACAGGGTCCTACGAGCAGTACTTC. Protein: CASSPTGSYEQYF.

This rearrangement joins TRBV6-6 to TRBJ1-4, with D possibly matching TRBD1 (5 bases). In germline, CDR1 is MNHNY, CDR2 SVGAGI (reference sequence). The CDR3 extends over 13 amino acids. V was shortened by 7 bases and J by 6 bases, with 12 bases between the two germline ends. CDR3 loop: CASTYRLDEKLFF. CDR3 DNA: TGTGCCAGCACGTACAGGTTGGATGAAAAACTGTTTTTT.

The chain carries TRBV27 and TRBJ2-1; D may be TRBD2 (5 bases). The CDR3 length is 15 residues. V lost 0 bases to trimming and J lost 6 bases, with 12 bases between them. Looked up from germline, CDR1 is MNHEY and CDR2 is SMNVEV (reference sequence). This chain's CDR3 is CASSLSVGEGNEQFF. CDR3 coding DNA: TGTGCCAGCAGTTTATCCGTCGGGGAAGGCAATGAGCAGTTCTTC.

The V and J genes are TRBV19 and TRBJ2-1; 8 nucleotides align to TRBD1. Germline CDR1 is LNHDA and CDR2 is SQIVND (reference sequence). The CDR3 is 20 amino acids. The ends lost 0 bases at V and 0 bases at J; junction bases unmatched: 13. CDR3 DNA: TGTGCCAGTAGTATAGATCCCCCCGGCAGGGGGCTAGGCTCCTACAATGAGCAGTTCTTC. Its protein is CASSIDPPGRGLGSYNEQFF.

The chain carries TRBV11-2 and TRBJ2-3, with 8 bases identical to TRBD2. Per the germline V gene, CDR1 is SGHAT and CDR2 is FQNNGV. The CDR3 runs 17 residues. With V trimmed by 7 bases and J by 2 bases, 14 bases remained unmatched. Here the CDR3 DNA reads TGTGCCAGCACCCCTGGGCGCGGGAGGCCTCTCACAGATACGCAGTATTTT. It specifies CASTPGRGRPLTDTQYF.

The rearrangement links TRBV7-3 to TRBJ2-2; possibly TRBD1 or TRBD2 for D (5 bases each). Deletions cut 8 bases from V and 6 bases from J, with 16 bases between. This CDR3 comprises 14 residues. The germline V gene encodes CDR1 SGHTA and CDR2 FQGTGA. For the CDR3, the DNA is TGTGCCAGCGCTACGGGGCTGGGAGCCGGGGAGCTGTTTTTT. Its translation: CASATGLGAGELFF. The full variable domain, in which reference TRBV7-3 and TRBJ2-2 provide the parts outside the CDR3, is GAGVSQTPSNKVTEKGKYVELRCDPISGHTALYWYRQSLGQGPEFLIYFQGTGAADDSGLPNDRFFAVRPEGSVSTLKIQRTERGDSAVYLCASATGLGAGELFFGEGSRLTVL.